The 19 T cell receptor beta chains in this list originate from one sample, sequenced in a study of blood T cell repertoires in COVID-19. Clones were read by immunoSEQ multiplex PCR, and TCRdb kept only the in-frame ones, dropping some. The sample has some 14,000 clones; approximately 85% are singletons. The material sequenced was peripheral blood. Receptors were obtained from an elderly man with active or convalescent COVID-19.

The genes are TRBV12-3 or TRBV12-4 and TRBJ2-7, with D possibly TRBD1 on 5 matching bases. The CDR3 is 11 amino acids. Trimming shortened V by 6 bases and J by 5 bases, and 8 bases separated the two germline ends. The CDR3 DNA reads TGTGCCAGCAGGCAGGGAAACGAGCAGTACTTC. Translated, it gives CASRQGNEQYF.

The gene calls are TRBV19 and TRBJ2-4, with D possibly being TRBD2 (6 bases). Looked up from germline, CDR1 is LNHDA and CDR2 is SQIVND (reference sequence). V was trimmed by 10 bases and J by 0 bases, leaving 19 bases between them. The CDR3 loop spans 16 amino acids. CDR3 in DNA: TGTGCCACCCTACCCGGCAAGGGACTAGCCAAAAACATTCAGTACTTC. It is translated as CATLPGKGLAKNIQYF.

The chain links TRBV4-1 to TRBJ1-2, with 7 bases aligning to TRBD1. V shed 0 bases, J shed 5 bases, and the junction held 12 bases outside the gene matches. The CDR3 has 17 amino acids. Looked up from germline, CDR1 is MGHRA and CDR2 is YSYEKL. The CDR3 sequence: CASSQDTTKTGIYGYTF. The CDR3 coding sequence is TGCGCCAGCAGCCAAGACACCACCAAGACAGGGATTTATGGCTACACCTTC.

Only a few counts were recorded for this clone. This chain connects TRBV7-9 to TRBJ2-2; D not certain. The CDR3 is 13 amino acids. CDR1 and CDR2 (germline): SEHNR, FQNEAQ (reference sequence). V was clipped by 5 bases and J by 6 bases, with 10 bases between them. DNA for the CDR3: TGTGCCAGCAGCCCAGCGCTTCCCGGGGAGCTGTTTTTT. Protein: CASSPALPGELFF. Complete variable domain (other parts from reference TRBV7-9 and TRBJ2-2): DTGVSQNPRHKITKRGQNVTFRCDPISEHNRLYWYRQTLGQGPEFLTYFQNEAQLEKSRLLSDRFSAERPKGSFSTLEIQRTEQGDSAMYLCASSPALPGELFFGEGSRLTVL.

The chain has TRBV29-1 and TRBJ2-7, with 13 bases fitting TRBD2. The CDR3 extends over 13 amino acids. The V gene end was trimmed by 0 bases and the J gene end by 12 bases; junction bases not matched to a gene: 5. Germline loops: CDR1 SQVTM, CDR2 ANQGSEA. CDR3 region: CSVEDRLAGGPYF. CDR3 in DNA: TGCAGCGTTGAAGACCGACTAGCGGGGGGCCCGTACTTC.

The CDR3 sequence is CASSLGPRGQGTGELFF. The CDR3 nucleotides are TGTGCCAGCAGTCTTGGGCCTAGGGGGCAGGGCACCGGGGAGCTGTTTTTT. The genes are TRBV2 and TRBJ2-2; the match to TRBD1 covers 7 bases. This CDR3 has 17 amino acids. The junction had 13 bases not matched to a gene; V was cut back by 5 bases and J by 4 bases. Germline CDR1 and CDR2: SNHLY and FYNNEI.

This CDR3 is CASSGRTSGGYNEQFF. In DNA, the CDR3 is TGCGCCAGCAGCGGAAGGACTAGCGGGGGCTACAATGAGCAGTTCTTC. The V and J genes are TRBV5-1 and TRBJ2-1, with 13 positions matching TRBD2. The CDR3 spans 16 residues. Per the germline V gene, CDR1 is SGHRS and CDR2 is YFSETQ. V lost 4 bases, J lost 3 bases, and 4 bases stayed unmatched.

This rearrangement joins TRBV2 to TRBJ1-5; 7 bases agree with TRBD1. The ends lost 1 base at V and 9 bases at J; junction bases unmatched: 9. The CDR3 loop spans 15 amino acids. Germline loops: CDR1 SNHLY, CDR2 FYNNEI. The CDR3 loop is CASSEGQGGIGPQHF. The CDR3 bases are TGTGCCAGCAGTGAAGGACAGGGCGGGATAGGGCCCCAGCATTTT.

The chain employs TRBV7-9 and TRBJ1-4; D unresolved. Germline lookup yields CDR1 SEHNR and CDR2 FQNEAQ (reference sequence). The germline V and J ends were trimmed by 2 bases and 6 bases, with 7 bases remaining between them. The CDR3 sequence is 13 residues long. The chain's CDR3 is CASSLSEDEKLFF. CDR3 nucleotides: TGTGCCAGCAGCTTATCAGAGGATGAAAAACTGTTTTTT.

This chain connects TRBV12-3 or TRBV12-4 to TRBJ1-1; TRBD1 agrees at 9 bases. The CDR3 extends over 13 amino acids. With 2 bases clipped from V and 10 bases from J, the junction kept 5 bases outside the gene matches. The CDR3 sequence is CASSLRDRETAFF. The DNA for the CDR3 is TGTGCCAGCAGTTTAAGGGACAGGGAGACAGCTTTCTTT.

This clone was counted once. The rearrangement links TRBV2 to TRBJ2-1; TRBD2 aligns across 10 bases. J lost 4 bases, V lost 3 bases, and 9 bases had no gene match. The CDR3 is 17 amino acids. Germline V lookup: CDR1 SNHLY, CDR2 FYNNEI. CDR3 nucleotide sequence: TGTGCCAGCAGTGACCCTCTGATTAGCGGGGGGTACAATGAGCAGTTCTTC. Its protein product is CASSDPLISGGYNEQFF.

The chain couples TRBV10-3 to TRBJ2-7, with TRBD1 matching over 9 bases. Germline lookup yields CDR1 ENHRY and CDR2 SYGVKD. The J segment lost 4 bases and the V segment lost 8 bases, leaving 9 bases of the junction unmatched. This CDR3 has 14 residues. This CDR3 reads CAIGETGQGYEQYF. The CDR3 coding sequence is TGTGCCATCGGCGAAACGGGACAGGGTTACGAGCAGTACTTC.

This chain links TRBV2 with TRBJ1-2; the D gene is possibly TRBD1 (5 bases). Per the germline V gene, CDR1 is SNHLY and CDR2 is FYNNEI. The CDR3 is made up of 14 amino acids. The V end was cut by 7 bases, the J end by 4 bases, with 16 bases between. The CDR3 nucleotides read TGTGCCAGCATTCCGACAGTCCCCTTCTATGGCTACACCTTC. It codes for CASIPTVPFYGYTF.

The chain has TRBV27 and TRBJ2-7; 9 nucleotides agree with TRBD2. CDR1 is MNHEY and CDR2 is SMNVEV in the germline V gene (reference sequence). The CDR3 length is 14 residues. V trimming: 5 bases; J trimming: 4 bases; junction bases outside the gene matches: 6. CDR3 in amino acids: CASSQAGGGYEQYF. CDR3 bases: TGTGCCAGCAGTCAGGCGGGGGGGGGTTACGAGCAGTACTTC.

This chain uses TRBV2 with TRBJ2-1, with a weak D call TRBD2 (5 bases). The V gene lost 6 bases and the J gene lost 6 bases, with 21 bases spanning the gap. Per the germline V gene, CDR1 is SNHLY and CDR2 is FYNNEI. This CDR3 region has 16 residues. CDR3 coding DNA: TGTGCCAGCAGAGAGGACTCCCTTCCTGCTTCCAATGAGCAGTTCTTC. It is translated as CASREDSLPASNEQFF.

The CDR3 here is CASSLTSGGANEQFF. DNA for the CDR3: TGTGCCAGCAGCTTAACTAGCGGGGGGGCCAATGAGCAGTTCTTC. The genes are TRBV11-2 and TRBJ2-1; 13 bases fit TRBD2. Germline CDR1 reads SGHAT; CDR2 reads FQNNGV. The CDR3 is 15 amino acids. V shed 2 bases, J shed 6 bases, and the junction held 1 base outside the gene matches.

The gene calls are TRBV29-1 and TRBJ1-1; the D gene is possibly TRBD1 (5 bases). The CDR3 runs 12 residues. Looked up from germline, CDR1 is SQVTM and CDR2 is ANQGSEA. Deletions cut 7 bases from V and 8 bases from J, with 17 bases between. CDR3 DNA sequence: TGCAGCGCCGACACAGGCGCGTGGGAAGCTTTCTTT. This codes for CSADTGAWEAFF.

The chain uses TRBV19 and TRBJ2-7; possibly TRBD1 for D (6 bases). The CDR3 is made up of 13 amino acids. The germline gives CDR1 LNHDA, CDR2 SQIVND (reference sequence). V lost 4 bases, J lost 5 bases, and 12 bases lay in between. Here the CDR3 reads CASSTFQGNEQYF. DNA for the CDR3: TGTGCCAGTAGTACATTCCAGGGGAACGAGCAGTACTTC.

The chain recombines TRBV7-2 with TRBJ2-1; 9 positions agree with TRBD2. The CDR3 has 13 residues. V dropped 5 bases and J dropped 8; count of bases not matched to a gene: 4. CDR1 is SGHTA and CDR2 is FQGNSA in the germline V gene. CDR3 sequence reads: CASSTGLAHEQFF. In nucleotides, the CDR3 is TGTGCCAGCAGCACGGGACTAGCCCATGAGCAGTTCTTC.